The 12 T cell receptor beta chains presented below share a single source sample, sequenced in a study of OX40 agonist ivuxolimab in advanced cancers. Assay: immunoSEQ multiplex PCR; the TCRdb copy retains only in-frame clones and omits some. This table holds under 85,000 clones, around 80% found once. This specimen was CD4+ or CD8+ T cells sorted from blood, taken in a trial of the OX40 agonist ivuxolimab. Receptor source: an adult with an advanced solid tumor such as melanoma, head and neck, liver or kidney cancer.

DNA for the CDR3: TGTGCCTGGAGTGTATTAACGGGCGGGCAGCCCCAGCATTTT. Protein sequence: CAWSVLTGGQPQHF. The chain carries TRBV30 and TRBJ1-5; D not certain. Germline V CDR1 and CDR2: GTSNPN, SVGIG (reference sequence). Trimming stripped 0 bases from V and 7 bases from J, with 13 bases between. The CDR3 extends over 14 amino acids.

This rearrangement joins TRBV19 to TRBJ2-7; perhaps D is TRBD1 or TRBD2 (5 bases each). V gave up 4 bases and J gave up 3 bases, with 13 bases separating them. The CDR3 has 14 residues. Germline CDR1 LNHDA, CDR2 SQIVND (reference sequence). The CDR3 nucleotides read TGTGCCAGTAGTACCACTAGACAGAGCTACGAGCAGTACTTC. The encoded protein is CASSTTRQSYEQYF.

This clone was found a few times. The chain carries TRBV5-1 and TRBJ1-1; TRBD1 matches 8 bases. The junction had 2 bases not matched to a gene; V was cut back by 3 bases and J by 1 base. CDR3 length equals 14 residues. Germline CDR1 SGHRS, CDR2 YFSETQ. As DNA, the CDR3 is TGCGCCAGCAGCTGGACAGGGTCGAACACTGAAGCTTTCTTT. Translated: CASSWTGSNTEAFF.

As DNA, the CDR3 is TGTGCCAGCAGCTCCGTACCTAGCCTTCACAATGAGCAGTTCTTC. Translating it yields CASSSVPSLHNEQFF. The V call is TRBV7-6, the J call TRBJ2-1, with D possibly matching TRBD2 (5 bases). V lost 4 bases and J 5 bases, leaving 15 bases between the germline ends. Germline V CDR1 and CDR2: SGHVS, FNYEAQ. The CDR3 runs 15 residues.

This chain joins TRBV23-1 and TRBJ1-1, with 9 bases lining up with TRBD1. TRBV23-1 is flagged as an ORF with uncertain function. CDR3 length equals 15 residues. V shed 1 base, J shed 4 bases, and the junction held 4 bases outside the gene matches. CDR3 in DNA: TGCGCCAGCAGTCAATTACAGGGGGCGTCCACTGAAGCTTTCTTT. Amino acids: CASSQLQGASTEAFF.

The chain's CDR3 is CASTRDGLPLGNTEAFF. The CDR3 DNA is TGCGCCAGCACTCGGGACGGACTCCCCCTGGGGAACACTGAAGCTTTCTTT. This chain connects TRBV10-2 to TRBJ1-1, with D possibly matching TRBD1 (5 bases). The germline V and J ends were trimmed by 7 bases and 1 base, with 22 bases remaining between them. Germline V gene lookup returns CDR1 WSHSY and CDR2 SAAADI. The CDR3 contains 17 residues.

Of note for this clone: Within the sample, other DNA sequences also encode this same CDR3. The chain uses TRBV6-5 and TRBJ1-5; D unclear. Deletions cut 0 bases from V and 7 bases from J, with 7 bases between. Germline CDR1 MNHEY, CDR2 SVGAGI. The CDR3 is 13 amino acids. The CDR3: CASSYSKEQPQHF. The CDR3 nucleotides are TGTGCCAGCAGTTACTCGAAGGAACAGCCCCAGCATTTT.

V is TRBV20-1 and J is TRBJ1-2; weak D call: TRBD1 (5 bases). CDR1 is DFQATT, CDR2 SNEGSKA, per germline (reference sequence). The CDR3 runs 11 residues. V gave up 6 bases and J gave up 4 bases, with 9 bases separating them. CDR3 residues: CSALGGYGYTF. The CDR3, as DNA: TGCAGTGCGTTGGGGGGCTATGGCTACACCTTC.

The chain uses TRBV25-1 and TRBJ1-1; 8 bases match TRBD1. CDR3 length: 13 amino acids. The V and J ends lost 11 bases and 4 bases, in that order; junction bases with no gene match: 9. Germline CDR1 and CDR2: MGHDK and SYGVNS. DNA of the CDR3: TGTGCCGTATCCGGACAGGGTAGCACTGAAGCTTTCTTT. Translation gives CAVSGQGSTEAFF.

CDR3 region: CASSSPGEGNYGYTF. CDR3 DNA sequence: TGTGCCAGCAGCTCCCCGGGGGAGGGCAACTATGGCTACACCTTC. This rearrangement joins TRBV11-2 to TRBJ1-2, with a weak D call TRBD1 (5 bases). Trimming stripped 4 bases from V and 2 bases from J, with 14 bases between. This CDR3 is built from 15 residues. Per the germline V gene, CDR1 is SGHAT and CDR2 is FQNNGV.

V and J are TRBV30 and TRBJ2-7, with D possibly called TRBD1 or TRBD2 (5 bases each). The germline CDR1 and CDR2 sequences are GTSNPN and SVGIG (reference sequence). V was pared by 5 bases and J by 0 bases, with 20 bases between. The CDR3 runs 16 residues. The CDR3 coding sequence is TGTGCCTGGGGGACCACGGGAATCCCTATCTCCTACGAGCAGTACTTC. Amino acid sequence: CAWGTTGIPISYEQYF.

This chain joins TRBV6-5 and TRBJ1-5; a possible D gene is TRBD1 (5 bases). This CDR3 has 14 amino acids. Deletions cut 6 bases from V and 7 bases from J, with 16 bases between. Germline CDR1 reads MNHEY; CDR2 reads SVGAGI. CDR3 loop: CASSRAPRDQPQHF. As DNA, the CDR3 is TGTGCCAGCAGCCGGGCCCCGAGGGACCAGCCCCAGCATTTT.